One sample yielded the 15 T cell receptor beta chains listed below, sequenced in a study of cytotoxic CD8 clonotypes in ibrutinib-treated CLL. Here immunoSEQ multiplex PCR was the method, and the copy in TCRdb shows in-frame clones only, minus some. There are around 40,000 clones in the sample; 71% occur only once, and 16% lies in the top ten. This specimen consisted of PBMCs, obtained at disease progression, from a patient treated with ibrutinib. The receptors stem from a human donor with chronic lymphocytic leukemia.

As to this clone: Relative to the germline gene, one junction end is altered; a read error may explain this. The chain has TRBV7-9 and TRBJ1-2; the D is unclear. The CDR3 totals 15 residues. Germline-derived CDR1 and CDR2 are SEHNR and FQNEAQ (reference sequence). CDR3 bases: TGTGCCAGCAGCCTAGCCGGGGATGGGCAACTTGGCTACACCTTC. It translates to CASSLAGDGQLGYTF.

For the CDR3, the DNA is TGTGCCAGCAGGGGAGGGGTAGAAGAGACCCAGTACTTC. This codes for CASRGGVEETQYF. This chain connects TRBV2 to TRBJ2-5; 7 bases align to TRBD2. Germline V lookup: CDR1 SNHLY, CDR2 FYNNEI. V dropped 6 bases and J dropped 3; count of bases not matched to a gene: 4. The CDR3 is 13 amino acids.

The gene calls are TRBV10-1 and TRBJ1-1; D call uncertain. The CDR3 consists of 15 residues. Trimming cost V 2 bases and J 4 bases, with 14 bases left between them. Germline values: CDR1 WNHNN, CDR2 SYGVQD (reference sequence). The CDR3 sequence: CASSESSSGGTEAFF. CDR3 sequence (DNA): TGCGCCAGCAGTGAGAGTTCGTCGGGAGGCACTGAAGCTTTCTTT.

This rearrangement joins TRBV25-1 to TRBJ2-7; D is uncertain. Germline V gene lookup returns CDR1 MGHDK and CDR2 SYGVNS. V lost 4 bases, J lost 9 bases, and 10 bases lay in between. The CDR3 spans 11 residues. CDR3 region: CASSARTVQYF. The CDR3 nucleotides read TGTGCCAGCAGTGCAAGGACGGTGCAGTACTTC.

This clone was recorded only once. V is TRBV4-1 and J is TRBJ1-1, with a tentative D call TRBD1 (5 bases). This CDR3 is 15 amino acids long. V was shortened by 1 base and J by 5 bases, with 14 bases between the two germline ends. Germline lookup yields CDR1 MGHRA and CDR2 YSYEKL. CDR3 bases: TGCGCCAGCAGCCAAGCCAGGGCTTTGGGGACTGAAGCTTTCTTT. As protein: CASSQARALGTEAFF.

The CDR3 region has the DNA TGTGCCAGCAGCCAAGATCCCGGGGGAGCTAACTATGGCTACACCTTC. It codes for CASSQDPGGANYGYTF. The chain links TRBV14 to TRBJ1-2; D is possibly TRBD1 (5 bases). Germline CDR1 SGHDN, CDR2 FVKESK. V lost 0 bases and J lost 0, with 11 bases in between. The length of the CDR3 is 16 residues.

The genes are TRBV7-6 and TRBJ2-3; D might be TRBD1 (6 bases). Germline CDR1 is SGHVS and CDR2 is FNYEAQ. CDR3 length: 15 amino acids. The V end lost 1 base, the J end lost 2 bases, and 10 bases lay between the germline ends. The CDR3 nucleotides are TGTGCCAGCAGCTTAGACCGGGACAACACAGATACGCAGTATTTT. This encodes CASSLDRDNTDTQYF.

About this clone: The identical CDR3 is also encoded by other nucleotide sequences in the sample. The rearrangement uses TRBV6-1 and TRBJ1-3, with D hard to call. V dropped 3 bases and J dropped 1 base, with 7 bases sitting between them. This CDR3 comprises 14 residues. Germline CDR1 is MNHNS and CDR2 is SASEGT. CDR3 region: CASSDGVSGNTIYF. In DNA, the CDR3 is TGTGCCAGCAGTGATGGAGTGTCTGGAAACACCATATATTTT.

This clone came up a few times. The J gene is TRBJ1-1, the V gene TRBV29-1; TRBD1 aligns across 7 bases. V trimming: 6 bases; J trimming: 0 bases; junction bases outside the gene matches: 10. This CDR3 spans 15 amino acids. Looked up from germline, CDR1 is SQVTM and CDR2 is ANQGSEA. The CDR3 sequence: CSVDRELTLNTEAFF. In DNA, the CDR3 is TGCAGCGTAGACAGGGAACTTACTTTGAACACTGAAGCTTTCTTT. Full variable domain (rest looked up from reference TRBV29-1 and TRBJ1-1): SAVISQKPSRDICQRGTSLTIQCQVDSQVTMMFWYRQQPGQSLTLIATANQGSEATYESGFVIDKFPISRPNLTFSTLTVSNMSPEDSSIYLCSVDRELTLNTEAFFGQGTRLTVV.

This clone was observed a few times. The chain carries TRBV6-6 and TRBJ2-3, with TRBD1 as a possible D gene (6 bases). Germline V gives CDR1 MNHNY, CDR2 SVGAGI (reference sequence). V lost 2 bases and J lost 1, with 10 bases in between. There are 15 residues in the CDR3. The CDR3 sequence: CASSYQDSRTDTQYF. The CDR3 DNA reads as TGTGCCAGCAGTTACCAGGACAGCCGCACAGATACGCAGTATTTT.

V and J are TRBV5-1 and TRBJ2-7; TRBD2 matches 10 bases. V shed 5 bases, J shed 4 bases, and the junction held 3 bases outside the gene matches. The CDR3 totals 13 residues. The germline gives CDR1 SGHRS, CDR2 YFSETQ. CDR3 sequence (DNA): TGCGCCAGCAGTAGCGGGGGGAGGTACGAGCAGTACTTC. Amino acid sequence: CASSSGGRYEQYF.

The table lists this clone with a few counts. This chain joins TRBV5-8 and TRBJ1-5, with unresolved D. Trimming took 1 base from V and 4 from J, leaving 6 bases between them. This CDR3 has 13 amino acids. Germline values: CDR1 SGHTS, CDR2 YDEGEE. CDR3 nucleotides: TGTGCCAGCAGCTTGATTCGTAATCAGCCCCAGCATTTT. Translating gives CASSLIRNQPQHF.

V and J are TRBV2 and TRBJ2-3; TRBD2 might be the D (6 bases). CDR1 is SNHLY and CDR2 is FYNNEI in the germline V gene. The CDR3 is 13 amino acids. Trimming removed 0 bases from V and 8 bases from J, with 9 bases in between. Here the CDR3 reads CASSEAARGTQYF. For the CDR3, the DNA is TGTGCCAGCAGTGAAGCGGCGCGGGGTACGCAGTATTTT.

This clone was detected only a few times. The chain joins TRBV19 to TRBJ1-1; a weak D match, TRBD1 (6 bases). This CDR3 comprises 16 residues. Germline CDR1 is LNHDA and CDR2 is SQIVND (reference sequence). The ends were cut back, 6 bases at V and 0 bases at J, with 17 bases in the middle. The CDR3 is CASRGGQTAVNTEAFF. Here the CDR3 DNA reads TGTGCCAGTAGAGGGGGGCAGACAGCCGTGAACACTGAAGCTTTCTTT.

The rearrangement links TRBV6-1 to TRBJ1-6; D remains ambiguous. Trimming removed 3 bases from V and 6 bases from J, with 6 bases in between. The CDR3 is made up of 13 amino acids. CDR1 is MNHNS, CDR2 SASEGT, per germline. The CDR3 DNA reads as TGTGCCAGCAGTGAGTGGGGTAATTCACCCCTCCACTTT. Translated: CASSEWGNSPLHF.